A single sample gave rise to the 21 T cell receptor beta chains below, sequenced in a study of a mutant IDH1 vaccine in newly diagnosed glioma (dated by TCRdb to 2020 to 2023). Their cognate antigens are unknown. Reading the label with the study, this specimen's time point is: week 35, safety follow-up. A 20-mer mutant IDH1 peptide at 300 micrograms in Montanide made up each vaccine dose, which was injected subcutaneously together with topical imiquimod. Libraries were built with the immunoSEQ multiplex PCR assay. TCRdb's version of the immuneACCESS table is confined to in-frame rearrangements and falls short of the full clone set. An unresolved V gene accounts for under half of the shortfall where checked; the remainder is of unknown origin. This sample lists about 32,000 clones; roughly 80% were detected once. The ten biggest clones cover 7.1% of the sample. This sample comprised PBMCs, obtained from a glioma patient whose treatment included an IDH1 peptide vaccine. The receptors were sampled from a woman aged 18-30 years with glioma.

This rearrangement joins TRBV7-8 to TRBJ2-1; 7 nucleotides agree with TRBD2. V dropped 7 bases and J dropped 3; count of bases not matched to a gene: 12. The CDR3 loop spans 16 amino acids. CDR1 and CDR2 (germline): SGHVS, FQNEAQ. The CDR3 protein is CASNPEGGGVYNEQFF. DNA for the CDR3: TGTGCCAGCAATCCCGAAGGTGGGGGGGTCTACAATGAGCAGTTCTTC.

The rearrangement uses TRBV12-5 and TRBJ2-3; D gene ambiguous. Germline V gene sequence: CDR1 LGHNT, CDR2 FRNRAP. V gave up 1 base and J gave up 5 bases, with 7 bases separating them. This CDR3 region has 13 residues. CDR3 region: CASGLGGVDTQYF. The CDR3 DNA is TGTGCTAGTGGTTTGGGAGGAGTAGATACGCAGTATTTT.

The chain links TRBV9 to TRBJ2-1; possibly TRBD1 for D (5 bases). Germline V lookup: CDR1 SGDLS, CDR2 YYNGEE. Trimming took 4 bases from V and 5 from J, leaving 16 bases between them. CDR3 length equals 15 residues. Here the CDR3 DNA reads TGTGCCAGCAGCCCTGCCCAGGGTGCGAACAATGAGCAGTTCTTC. Translation: CASSPAQGANNEQFF.

The gene calls are TRBV7-3 and TRBJ1-1; D gene uncertain. Trimming removed 0 bases from V and 4 bases from J, with 6 bases in between. Germline CDR1 and CDR2: SGHTA and FQGTGA. The length of the CDR3 is 13 residues. The CDR3 nucleotides are TGTGCCAGCAGCTTAACCTTGTCCACTGAAGCTTTCTTT. It encodes CASSLTLSTEAFF. Together with reference TRBV7-3 and TRBJ1-1, the CDR3 gives the full variable domain: GAGVSQTPSNKVTEKGKYVELRCDPISGHTALYWYRQSLGQGPEFLIYFQGTGAADDSGLPNDRFFAVRPEGSVSTLKIQRTERGDSAVYLCASSLTLSTEAFFGQGTRLTVV.

The chain links TRBV9 to TRBJ1-4; D is undetermined. The V and J ends lost 3 bases and 0 bases respectively, with 9 bases between them. CDR1 SGDLS and CDR2 YYNGEE come from the germline V gene. The CDR3 loop spans 15 amino acids. This chain's CDR3 is CASSERLATNEKLFF. CDR3 bases: TGTGCCAGCAGCGAAAGACTTGCAACTAATGAAAAACTGTTTTTT.

The chain couples TRBV13 to TRBJ2-3; 9 bases agree with TRBD2. The V gene's germline CDR1 is PRHDT and CDR2 FYEKMQ (reference sequence). This CDR3 comprises 18 residues. V lost 5 bases, J lost 0 bases, and 12 bases stayed unmatched. CDR3: CASSASPSGTSSTDTQYF. The CDR3 nucleotides read TGTGCCAGCAGCGCATCCCCCTCCGGGACTAGCAGCACAGATACGCAGTATTTT.

This sequence joins TRBV19 and TRBJ2-3; 8 positions match TRBD2. J lost 3 bases, V lost 2 bases, and 7 bases had no gene match. Germline V gene data show CDR1 as LNHDA and CDR2 as SQIVND (reference sequence). This CDR3 comprises 16 residues. The CDR3, as DNA: TGTGCCAGTAGTATACGTAAAGCGGGGGAAACAGATACGCAGTATTTT. Amino acids: CASSIRKAGETDTQYF.

V and J are TRBV28 and TRBJ2-7; D may be TRBD2 (5 bases). From germline, CDR1 is MDHEN and CDR2 SYDVKM. There are 13 residues in the CDR3. Trimming shortened V by 5 bases and J by 3 bases, and 11 bases separated the two germline ends. CDR3 nucleotide sequence: TGTGCCAGCAGTCCGTCCGGGGACTACGAGCAGTACTTC. Amino acids: CASSPSGDYEQYF.

This chain links TRBV19 with TRBJ1-6; unclear D gene. Germline-derived CDR1 and CDR2 are LNHDA and SQIVND (reference sequence). V dropped 6 bases and J dropped 6 bases, with 6 bases sitting between them. The CDR3 consists of 12 residues. The CDR3 spells CASRSANSPLHF. Here the CDR3 DNA reads TGTGCCAGTAGGTCAGCTAATTCACCCCTCCACTTT.

The gene calls are TRBV2 and TRBJ1-1, with no clear D. The germline gives CDR1 SNHLY, CDR2 FYNNEI. Trimming took 3 bases from V and 2 from J, leaving 13 bases between them. The CDR3 has 15 residues. In nucleotides, the CDR3 is TGTGCCAGCAGTGATCGGGATAGCCGAAACACTGAAGCTTTCTTT. This encodes CASSDRDSRNTEAFF.

CDR3 nucleotides: TGCGCCAGCAGCTTGTATCAGGGGGGCGGTCAGCCCCAGCATTTT. Translated: CASSLYQGGGQPQHF. The chain combines TRBV5-1 with TRBJ1-5, with 7 bases identical to TRBD1. Germline V gene sequence: CDR1 SGHRS, CDR2 YFSETQ. J gave up 6 bases and V 1 base, and 7 bases lay outside the gene matches. The CDR3 has 15 amino acids.

The chain couples TRBV9 to TRBJ1-2, with D uncertain. Germline V lookup: CDR1 SGDLS, CDR2 YYNGEE. V was pared by 3 bases and J by 8 bases, with 8 bases between. The CDR3 totals 11 residues. The CDR3 sequence is CASSGVAGYTF. Written as DNA, the CDR3 is TGTGCCAGCAGCGGTGTCGCAGGCTACACCTTC.

DNA for the CDR3: TGTGCCTGGAGCCAGGGGGCGGGTAATGAAAAACTGTTTTTT. This gives the protein CAWSQGAGNEKLFF. The chain is built from TRBV30 and TRBJ1-4; 8 bases fit TRBD1. The CDR3 is made up of 14 amino acids. Germline trimming cut 3 bases from V and 4 bases from J; bases unmatched to any gene: 4. Looked up from germline, CDR1 is GTSNPN and CDR2 is SVGIG (reference sequence). The variable domain in full, with the rest retrieved from reference TRBV30 and TRBJ1-4, is SQTIHQWPATLVQPVGSPLSLECTVEGTSNPNLYWYRQAAGRGLQLLFYSVGIGQISSEVPQNLSASRPQDRQFILSSKKLLLSDSGFYLCAWSQGAGNEKLFFGSGTQLSVL.

The V gene is TRBV6-1, the J gene TRBJ2-7, with TRBD1 matching over 7 bases. Germline lookup yields CDR1 MNHNS and CDR2 SASEGT. This CDR3 is 14 amino acids long. The trim removed 7 bases at V and 2 bases at J, leaving 8 bases unmatched. For the CDR3, the DNA is TGTGCCAGCAAGGATTTGGGACAGCCCTACGAGCAGTACTTC. Protein: CASKDLGQPYEQYF.

V and J are TRBV9 and TRBJ2-3; the D is unclear. Germline-derived CDR1 and CDR2 are SGDLS and YYNGEE. The CDR3 is 13 amino acids. V lost 4 bases to trimming and J lost 7 bases, with 13 bases between them. CDR3 loop: CASSFSWVNTQYF. CDR3 DNA sequence: TGTGCCAGCAGCTTCTCTTGGGTAAATACGCAGTATTTT.

The genes are TRBV9 and TRBJ2-5; D remains ambiguous. The CDR3 is 14 amino acids. V shed 0 bases and J shed 0 bases, with 6 bases lying between them. Per germline, CDR1 SGDLS and CDR2 YYNGEE. CDR3 coding DNA: TGTGCCAGCAGCGTAGAAGGGTACCAAGAGACCCAGTACTTC. This codes for CASSVEGYQETQYF.

The rearrangement uses TRBV5-1 and TRBJ1-2, with 8 bases identical to TRBD1. Germline V gene data show CDR1 as SGHRS and CDR2 as YFSETQ. This CDR3 spans 17 amino acids. The trim removed 0 bases at V and 4 bases at J, leaving 11 bases unmatched. The CDR3 loop is CASSLEAGTGIFYGYTF. The CDR3 bases are TGCGCCAGCAGCTTGGAGGCGGGGACAGGAATTTTCTATGGCTACACCTTC.

Only a few counts were recorded for this clone. One end of the junction does not line up with germline, which may come from a read error. The chain uses TRBV2 and TRBJ1-5; 11 bases fit TRBD1. Germline-derived CDR1 and CDR2 are SNHLY and FYNNEI. CDR3 size: 15 residues. CDR3 protein: CASSEGTGGNQPQHF. Written as DNA, the CDR3 is TGTGCCAGCAGCGAAGGGACAGGGGGGAATCAGCCCCAGCATTTT.

This rearrangement joins TRBV19 to TRBJ2-7, with D unclear. Per the germline V gene, CDR1 is LNHDA and CDR2 is SQIVND (reference sequence). V lost 2 bases and J 0 bases, leaving 11 bases between the germline ends. This CDR3 comprises 15 residues. In DNA form, the CDR3 reads TGTGCCAGTAGTATAAACGGCAAGAGCTCCTACGAGCAGTACTTC. The encoded protein is CASSINGKSSYEQYF.

The rearrangement joins TRBV28 to TRBJ1-1; a weak D match, TRBD1 (5 bases). The CDR3 is made up of 16 amino acids. Germline-derived CDR1 and CDR2 are MDHEN and SYDVKM. Trimming shortened V by 1 base and J by 1 base, and 13 bases separated the two germline ends. The CDR3 nucleotides are TGTGCCAGCAGTTTATTAGGTAAGGGACCGAACACTGAAGCTTTCTTT. This sequence encodes CASSLLGKGPNTEAFF.

This chain links TRBV5-6 with TRBJ2-2, with TRBD2 matching over 8 bases. V was pared by 4 bases and J by 0 bases, with 5 bases of the junction left unmatched. The CDR3 contains 16 residues. CDR1 is SGHDT, CDR2 YYEEEE, per germline. CDR3 DNA sequence: TGTGCCAGCAGCCATACTAGCGGATCGAACACCGGGGAGCTGTTTTTT. This codes for CASSHTSGSNTGELFF.